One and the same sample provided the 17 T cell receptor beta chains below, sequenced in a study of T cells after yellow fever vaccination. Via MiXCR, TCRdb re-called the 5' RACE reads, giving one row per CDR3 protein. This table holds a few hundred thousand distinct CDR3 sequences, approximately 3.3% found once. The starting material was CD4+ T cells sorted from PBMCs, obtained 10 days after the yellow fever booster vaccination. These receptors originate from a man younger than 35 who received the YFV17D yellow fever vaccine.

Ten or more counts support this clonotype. Here the CDR3 DNA reads TGTGCCAGCAGCTTAGTAGGGTCGGGGGTTTCTGGAAACACCATATATTTT. Protein sequence: CASSLVGSGVSGNTIYF. The V and J genes are TRBV7-2 and TRBJ1-3; the D gene is possibly TRBD1 (5 bases). This CDR3 spans 17 amino acids. Deletions cut 1 base from V and 1 base from J, with 14 bases between. The germline V gene encodes CDR1 SGHTA and CDR2 FQGNSA.

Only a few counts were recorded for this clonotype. The CDR3 loop is CASSQDRGLGYTF. CDR3 in DNA: TGTGCCAGCAGCCAAGATCGGGGGCTGGGCTACACCTTC. The chain recombines TRBV14 with TRBJ1-2, with a tentative D call TRBD1 (6 bases). In germline, CDR1 is SGHDN, CDR2 FVKESK. The CDR3 has 13 residues. Trimming removed 0 bases from V and 8 bases from J, with 10 bases in between.

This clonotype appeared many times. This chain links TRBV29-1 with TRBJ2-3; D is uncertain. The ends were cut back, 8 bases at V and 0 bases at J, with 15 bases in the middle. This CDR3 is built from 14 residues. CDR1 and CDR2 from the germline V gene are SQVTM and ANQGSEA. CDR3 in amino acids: CSFWVGVSTDTQYF. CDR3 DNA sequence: TGCAGCTTTTGGGTGGGCGTCAGCACAGATACGCAGTATTTT.

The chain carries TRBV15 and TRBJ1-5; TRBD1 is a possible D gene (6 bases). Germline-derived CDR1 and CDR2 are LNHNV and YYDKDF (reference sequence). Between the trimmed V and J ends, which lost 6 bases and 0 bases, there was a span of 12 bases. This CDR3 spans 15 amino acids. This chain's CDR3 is CATRDRQDSNQPQHF. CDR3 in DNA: TGTGCCACCAGGGACCGACAGGATAGCAATCAGCCCCAGCATTTT.

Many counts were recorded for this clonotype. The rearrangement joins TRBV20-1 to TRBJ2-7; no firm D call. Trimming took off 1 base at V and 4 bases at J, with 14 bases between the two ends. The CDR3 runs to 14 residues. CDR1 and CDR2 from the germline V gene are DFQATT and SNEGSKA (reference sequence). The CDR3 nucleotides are TGCAGTGCTAGAGCCGCGGCGGTCGATTACGAGCAGTACGTC. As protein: CSARAAAVDYEQYV.

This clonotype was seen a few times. CDR3 region: CASTTTPGHKYEQYV. The CDR3 DNA follows: TGTGCCAGCACTACCACACCGGGACATAAGTACGAGCAGTACGTC. The chain employs TRBV5-4 and TRBJ2-7; the D gene is possibly TRBD1 (6 bases). The CDR3 contains 15 residues. V lost 6 bases, J lost 4 bases, and 20 bases lay in between. Germline values: CDR1 SGHNT, CDR2 YYREEE (reference sequence).

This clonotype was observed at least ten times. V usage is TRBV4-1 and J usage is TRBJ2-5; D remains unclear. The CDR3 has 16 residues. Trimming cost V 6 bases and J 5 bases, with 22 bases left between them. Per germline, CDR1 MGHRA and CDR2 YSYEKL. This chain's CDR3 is CASSGDGFSAPETQYF. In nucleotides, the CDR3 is TGCGCCAGCAGTGGAGACGGGTTCTCTGCGCCCGAGACCCAGTACTTC.

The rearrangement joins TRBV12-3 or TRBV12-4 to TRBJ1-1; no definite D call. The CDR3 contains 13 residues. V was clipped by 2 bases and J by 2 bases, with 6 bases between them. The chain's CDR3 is CASSLMRNTEAFF. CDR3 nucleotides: TGTGCCAGCAGTTTAATGAGAAACACTGAAGCTTTCTTT.

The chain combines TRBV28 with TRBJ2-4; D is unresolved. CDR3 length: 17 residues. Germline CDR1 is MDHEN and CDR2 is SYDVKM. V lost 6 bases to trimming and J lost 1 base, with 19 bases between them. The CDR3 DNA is TGTGCCAGCAGCATTCCCAGCCCCGGAACGGCCAAAAACATTCAGTACTTC. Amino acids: CASSIPSPGTAKNIQYF.

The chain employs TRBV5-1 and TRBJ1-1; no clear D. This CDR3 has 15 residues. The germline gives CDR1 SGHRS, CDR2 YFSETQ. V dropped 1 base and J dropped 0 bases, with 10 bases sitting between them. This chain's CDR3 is CASSLFSGLNTEAFF. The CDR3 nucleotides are TGCGCCAGCAGCTTGTTCAGCGGCTTGAACACTGAAGCTTTCTTT.

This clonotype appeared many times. As DNA, the CDR3 is TGCGCCAGCAAGACAGGTTTCATGAACACTGAAGCTTTCTTT. Translating gives CASKTGFMNTEAFF. The gene calls are TRBV5-1 and TRBJ1-1; a possible D gene is TRBD1 (6 bases). CDR3 length equals 14 residues. Trimming removed 6 bases from V and 0 bases from J, with 12 bases in between. CDR1 is SGHRS and CDR2 is YFSETQ in the germline V gene.

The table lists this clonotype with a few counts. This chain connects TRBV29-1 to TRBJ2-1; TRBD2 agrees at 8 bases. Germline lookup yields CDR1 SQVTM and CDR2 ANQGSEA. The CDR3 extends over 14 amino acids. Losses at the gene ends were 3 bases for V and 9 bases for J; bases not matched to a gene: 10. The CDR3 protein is CSVDIGAGVFEQFF. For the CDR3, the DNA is TGCAGCGTTGACATAGGAGCGGGGGTTTTTGAGCAGTTCTTC.

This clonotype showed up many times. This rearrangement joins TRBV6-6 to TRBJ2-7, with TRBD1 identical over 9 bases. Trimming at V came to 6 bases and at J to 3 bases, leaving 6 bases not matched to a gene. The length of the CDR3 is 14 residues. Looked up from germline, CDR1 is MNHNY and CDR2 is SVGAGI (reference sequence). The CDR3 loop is CASSTGGSDYEQYV. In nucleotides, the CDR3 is TGTGCCAGCAGCACAGGGGGCTCTGACTACGAGCAGTACGTC.

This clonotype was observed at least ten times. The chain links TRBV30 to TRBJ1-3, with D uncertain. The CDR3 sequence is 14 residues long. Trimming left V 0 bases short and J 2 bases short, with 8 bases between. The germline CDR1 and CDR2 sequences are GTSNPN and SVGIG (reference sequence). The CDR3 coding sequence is TGTGCCTGGAGTGTGCCGGTCCCTGGAAACACCATATATTTT. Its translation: CAWSVPVPGNTIYF. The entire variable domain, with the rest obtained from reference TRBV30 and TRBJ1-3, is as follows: SQTIHQWPATLVQPVGSPLSLECTVEGTSNPNLYWYRQAAGRGLQLLFYSVGIGQISSEVPQNLSASRPQDRQFILSSKKLLLSDSGFYLCAWSVPVPGNTIYFGEGSWLTVV.

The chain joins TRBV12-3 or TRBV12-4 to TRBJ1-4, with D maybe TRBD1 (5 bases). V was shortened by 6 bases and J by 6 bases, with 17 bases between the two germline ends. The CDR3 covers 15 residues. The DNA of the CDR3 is TGTGCCAGCAGCCCTAACGGGGGGATGGATGAAAAACTGTTTTTT. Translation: CASSPNGGMDEKLFF.

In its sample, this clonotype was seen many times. The CDR3 protein is CASSSGTGVVEAFF. In DNA, the CDR3 is TGTGCCAGCAGTTCCGGGACAGGTGTAGTTGAAGCTTTCTTT. The V gene is TRBV6-6, the J gene TRBJ1-1, with 8 bases that match TRBD1. CDR3 size: 14 residues. From germline, CDR1 is MNHNY and CDR2 SVGAGI (reference sequence). Losses at the gene ends were 4 bases for V and 7 bases for J; bases not matched to a gene: 8.

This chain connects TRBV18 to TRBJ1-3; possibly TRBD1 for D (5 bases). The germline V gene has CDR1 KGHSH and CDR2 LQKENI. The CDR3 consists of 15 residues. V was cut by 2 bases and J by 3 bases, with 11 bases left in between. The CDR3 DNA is TGTGCCAGCTCACCATCGGGCAGGGATGGAAACACCATATATTTT. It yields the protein CASSPSGRDGNTIYF. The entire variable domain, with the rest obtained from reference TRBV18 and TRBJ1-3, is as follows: NAGVMQNPRHLVRRRGQEARLRCSPMKGHSHVYWYRQLPEEGLKFMVYLQKENIIDESGMPKERFSAEFPKEGPSILRIQQVVRGDSAAYFCASSPSGRDGNTIYFGEGSWLTVV.